This T cell receptor beta chain was documented in a study of cytomegalovirus exposure and HLA in healthy donors. This PCR relied on a set of 60 Vbeta primers and 13 Jbeta primers. Measured with immunoSEQ multiplex PCR; TCRdb has only the in-frame clones, and not every one. The repertoire holds approximately 95,000 clones, with approximately 80% as singletons. The V gene end was trimmed by 1 base and the J gene end by 5 bases; junction bases not matched to a gene: 1. Germline lookup yields CDR1 SGHAT and CDR2 FQNNGV. The CDR3 is made up of 14 amino acids. Study findings and constraints: The authors assumed roughly uniform sequencing depth across donors for presence/absence analyses. The study listed 150 to 200 cytomegalovirus-associated TCR beta chains.

About this clone: Its antigen is undetermined.

This sequence was found in a woman in her seventies in good health and CMV-seropositive. The sequenced sample consisted of PBMCs. The gene calls are TRBV11-2 and TRBJ2-1; 8 nucleotides line up with TRBD2. CDR3 residues: CASSLAGGHNEQFF. The CDR3 DNA is TGTGCCAGCAGCTTAGCGGGAGGGCACAATGAGCAGTTCTTC.